One sample yielded the 9 T cell receptor beta chains listed below, sequenced in a study of OX40 agonist ivuxolimab in advanced cancers. Method: immunoSEQ multiplex PCR; TCRdb's copy keeps in-frame clones and lacks some. Of roughly 130,000 clones in the sample, 85% to 95% were seen once. Here the sequenced sample was CD4+ or CD8+ T cells sorted from blood, taken in a trial of the OX40 agonist ivuxolimab. The receptor set was obtained from an adult with an advanced solid tumor such as melanoma, head and neck, liver or kidney cancer.

The gene calls are TRBV7-2 and TRBJ1-2; tentative D call: TRBD1 (5 bases). The ends were cut back, 5 bases at V and 7 bases at J, with 14 bases in the middle. The V gene's germline CDR1 is SGHTA and CDR2 FQGNSA. The CDR3 runs 13 residues. The CDR3 DNA follows: TGTGCCAGCAGCCCGACCCAGGGCGGTGGCTACACCTTC. It specifies CASSPTQGGGYTF. The complete variable domain, with remaining parts taken from reference TRBV7-2 and TRBJ1-2, reads GAGVSQSPSNKVTEKGKDVELRCDPISGHTALYWYRQSLGQGLEFLIYFQGNSAPDKSGLPSDRFSAERTGGSVSTLTIQRTQQEDSAVYLCASSPTQGGGYTFGSGTRLTVV.

The chain carries TRBV6-5 and TRBJ2-1, with TRBD2 matching 7 bases. CDR1 is MNHEY, CDR2 SVGAGI, per germline. The CDR3 is 13 residues long. Losses at the gene ends were 9 bases for V and 5 bases for J; bases not matched to a gene: 7. CDR3: CASGRGGDNEQFF. For the CDR3, the DNA is TGTGCCAGTGGGAGGGGAGGCGACAATGAGCAGTTCTTC.

The chain has TRBV6-6 and TRBJ2-5; D might be TRBD1 (6 bases). The CDR3 loop spans 16 amino acids. CDR1 is MNHNY, CDR2 SVGAGI, per germline (reference sequence). Trimming took off 6 bases at V and 4 bases at J, with 21 bases between the two ends. For the CDR3, the DNA is TGTGCCAGCAGCCCACCCGGGACACCCTTGGGAGAGACCCAGTACTTC. This translates into CASSPPGTPLGETQYF.

V is TRBV5-8 and J is TRBJ1-1; D is ambiguous. The CDR3 sequence is 15 residues long. Deletions cut 4 bases from V and 0 bases from J, with 13 bases between. Germline-derived CDR1 and CDR2 are SGHTS and YDEGEE. The CDR3 spells CASSTTSSLNTEAFF. The DNA of the CDR3 is TGTGCCAGCAGCACCACAAGCAGTTTGAACACTGAAGCTTTCTTT.

This chain uses TRBV15 with TRBJ2-2; D perhaps matches TRBD2 (6 bases). Germline assignment: CDR1 LNHNV and CDR2 YYDKDF (reference sequence). Trimming removed 1 base at V and 5 bases at J, with 14 bases between. The CDR3 is made up of 16 amino acids. The CDR3 loop reads CATSRARGSGTGELFF. In nucleotides, the CDR3 is TGTGCCACCAGCAGAGCCCGGGGGAGCGGGACCGGGGAGCTGTTTTTT.

The V gene is TRBV5-1, the J gene TRBJ2-5; 8 positions match TRBD2. Looked up from germline, CDR1 is SGHRS and CDR2 is YFSETQ. J lost 1 base, V lost 7 bases, and 6 bases had no gene match. The CDR3 has 14 residues. CDR3 sequence: CASHSGDLQETQYF. In nucleotides, the CDR3 is TGCGCCAGCCATAGCGGGGACCTCCAAGAGACCCAGTACTTC.

CDR3 sequence (DNA): TGTGCCAGCAACCAGGGGAACACTGAAGCTTTCTTT. Translated, it gives CASNQGNTEAFF. The V gene is TRBV6-1, the J gene TRBJ1-1, with a tentative D call TRBD1 (5 bases). V lost 7 bases and J 1 base, leaving 7 bases between the germline ends. This CDR3 is built from 12 residues. The V gene's germline CDR1 is MNHNS and CDR2 SASEGT.

This chain connects TRBV5-1 to TRBJ1-4, with TRBD1 identical over 8 bases. Germline-derived CDR1 and CDR2 are SGHRS and YFSETQ. CDR3 size: 18 residues. V lost 0 bases, J lost 0 bases, and 7 bases stayed unmatched. The CDR3 region has the DNA TGCGCCAGCAGCTTGGGGACAGGGACATTGGCAACTAATGAAAAACTGTTTTTT. Its protein product is CASSLGTGTLATNEKLFF.

The chain combines TRBV11-2 with TRBJ2-3; no reliable D call. With 3 bases removed from V and 5 bases from J, the gap between germline ends came to 9 bases. The CDR3 is made up of 13 amino acids. Germline CDR1 reads SGHAT; CDR2 reads FQNNGV. CDR3 sequence reads: CASSFAGGDTQYF. The CDR3 DNA sequence: TGTGCCAGCAGCTTCGCTGGCGGAGATACGCAGTATTTT.